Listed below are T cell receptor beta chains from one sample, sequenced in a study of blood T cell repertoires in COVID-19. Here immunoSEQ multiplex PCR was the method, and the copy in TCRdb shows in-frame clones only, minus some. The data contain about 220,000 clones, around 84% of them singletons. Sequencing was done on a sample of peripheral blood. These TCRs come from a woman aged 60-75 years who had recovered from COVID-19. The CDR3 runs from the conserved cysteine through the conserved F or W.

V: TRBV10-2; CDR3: CASSERRQGRYEQYF
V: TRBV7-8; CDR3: CASSLPDNGGYGGYEQYF
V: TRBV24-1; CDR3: CATSDGLYNEQFF
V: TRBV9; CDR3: CASKSAGTEAFF
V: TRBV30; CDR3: CAWNGNYGYTF
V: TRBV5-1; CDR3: CASSSATSSGNTIYF
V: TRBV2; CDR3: CASSDWASADTQYF
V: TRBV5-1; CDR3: CASSLFPGLAGNNEQFF
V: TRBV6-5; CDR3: CASSQDSYGYTF
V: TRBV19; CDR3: CASRTHGTGAKNIQYF
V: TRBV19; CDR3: CASRRTGGIYEQYF
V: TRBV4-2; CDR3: CASSQEGGQGYGYTF
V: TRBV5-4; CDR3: CASSFKGELQETQYF
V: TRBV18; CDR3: CASSPPMGQWVTQYF
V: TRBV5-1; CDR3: CASSLEAGAKGTYGYTF
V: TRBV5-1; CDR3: CASSLTAQETQYF
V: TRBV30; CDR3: CAWSVGLGDYEQFF
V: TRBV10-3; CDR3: CAISESAIFLSSSYEQYF
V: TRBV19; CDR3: CASSAGLAGAGELFF
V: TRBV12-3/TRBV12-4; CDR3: CASSLSVYEQYF
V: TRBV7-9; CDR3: CASSFSSVSYGYTF
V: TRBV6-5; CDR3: CASSRSGGTQETQYF
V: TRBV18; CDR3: CASSLGREQYF
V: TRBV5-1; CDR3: CASSLGGISQETQYF
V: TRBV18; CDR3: CASSPRQGVGDTEAFF
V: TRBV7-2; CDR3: CASSLSGGVPYEQFF
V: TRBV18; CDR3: CASSLGQGYPYTQYF
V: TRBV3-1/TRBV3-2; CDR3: CASSQDVRPTKNIQYF
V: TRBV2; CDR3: CASKLLAGQNTGELFF
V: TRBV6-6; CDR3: CASSSVRGVTDTQYF
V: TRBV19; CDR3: CASSTVEPEEKLFF
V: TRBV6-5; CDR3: CASSYSQGLGSPLHF
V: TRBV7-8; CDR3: CASSLGGQGALDYGYTF
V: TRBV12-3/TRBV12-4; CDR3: CASSFRGTEAFF
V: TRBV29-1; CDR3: CSGGEGYEQYF
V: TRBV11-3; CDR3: CASSLESGNTIYF
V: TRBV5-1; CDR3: CASSADSATNEKLFF
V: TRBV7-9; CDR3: CASSPLRGSEAFF
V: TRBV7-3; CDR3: CASSTSGGPSYEQYF
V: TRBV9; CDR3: CASSVALASFEQFF
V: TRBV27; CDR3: CASRGTGGNYGYTF